This TCR beta chain came from a study of T cell responses to AZD1222 COVID-19 vaccine. Whole-study findings and limits: Spike-specific TCR breadth and depth both grew after two AZD1222 doses. The study found vaccine-associated CD4 TCRs spanning spike, dominant at 160-218 and 743-854.

This clone occurred once. As yet, its antigen is unknown. Pooled in the analysis were second doses at about 4 or about 12 weeks. Trimming took 3 bases from V and 9 from J, leaving 24 bases between them. The V gene's germline CDR1 is KGHSH and CDR2 LQKENI. The CDR3 runs 17 residues. The method was immunoSEQ multiplex PCR; TCRdb's version includes in-frame clones alone and lacks a portion of them. This sample has roughly 270,000 clones; around 93% occur once, and the top ten carry 0.55%. The TCR was taken from an adult who received the AZD1222 COVID-19 vaccine. V gene TRBV18 combines with J gene TRBJ1-3; no clear D gene. This specimen consisted of peripheral blood, obtained 28 days after the second AZD1222 dose. CDR3 amino acids: CASSPIGLAPDPSTIYF. The CDR3 bases are TGTGCCAGCTCACCCATCGGACTAGCTCCCGATCCATCCACCATATATTTT.